This TCR beta chain stems from a study of blood T cells in healthy people across ages. Isolating PBMCs gave at least 6.5 million of these cells per sample. The CDR3 covers 17 residues. From germline, CDR1 is SEHNR and CDR2 FQNEAQ (reference sequence). The V gene lost 0 bases and the J gene lost 5 bases, with 14 bases spanning the gap. Next came a second PCR, run for about 6 to 12 cycles, which used a sample-barcoded 5' primer along with a J-beta primer mix. MiXCR, run by TCRdb on the 5' RACE reads, gives a single entry per CDR3 protein. The repertoire consists of 780,000 or so distinct CDR3 sequences, with about 48% occurring once and the leading ten covering approximately 40%.

The source is a man older than 75 in good health. The sample consisted of blood. The V call is TRBV7-9, the J call TRBJ1-6, with D tentatively TRBD1 (5 bases). The CDR3, as DNA: TGTGCCAGCAGCTTAGCCCCGGGGGAGGACAATAATTCACCCCTCCACTTT. Translating gives CASSLAPGEDNNSPLHF.